This entry lists 29 T cell receptor beta chains sequenced from one sample in a study of blood T cells in healthy people across ages. The use of a sample-barcoded 5' primer and a J-beta primer mix characterized a second PCR of about 7 to 12 cycles. TCRdb fed the 5' RACE reads into MiXCR, producing one record per CDR3 protein. The table records nearly 800,000 distinct CDR3 sequences, about 61% of them present only once. Source material: blood. The receptor set was obtained from a middle-aged man in good health.

The gene calls are TRBV11-2 and TRBJ2-5; TRBD1 agrees at 8 bases. The better agreement between TRBJ2-7 and the DNA end casts doubt on the J call. CDR3 length equals 15 residues. Per the germline V gene, CDR1 is SGHAT and CDR2 is FQNNGV. The CDR3 DNA reads as TGTGCCAGCAGCCTATCGACAGGGGCCAGCTACGAGCAGTACTTC. It specifies CASSLSTGASYEQYF.

The V and J genes are TRBV28 and TRBJ2-7; TRBD1 is a possible D gene (5 bases). The germline CDR1 and CDR2 sequences are MDHEN and SYDVKM. V shed 5 bases and J shed 9 bases, with 20 bases lying between them. The CDR3 sequence is 14 residues long. CDR3 residues: CASSVQESRSVQYF. In nucleotides, the CDR3 is TGTGCCAGCAGTGTACAGGAGTCCCGGAGCGTGCAGTACTTC.

This clonotype was found a few times. V and J are TRBV7-2 and TRBJ2-3; no clear D. Germline V lookup: CDR1 SGHTA, CDR2 FQGNSA. The length of the CDR3 is 13 residues. V shed 5 bases and J shed 4 bases, with 10 bases lying between them. The CDR3 sequence: CASSPPKADTQYF. The CDR3 DNA sequence: TGTGCCAGCAGCCCACCTAAGGCAGATACGCAGTATTTT.

The chain recombines TRBV7-9 with TRBJ2-6; D may match TRBD1 or TRBD2 (6 bases each). The V gene lost 2 bases and the J gene lost 4 bases, with 12 bases spanning the gap. This CDR3 is built from 16 residues. Germline CDR1 SEHNR, CDR2 FQNEAQ (reference sequence). This CDR3 reads CASSLMRGAGANVLTF. CDR3 DNA: TGTGCCAGCAGCTTAATGAGGGGGGCCGGGGCCAACGTCCTGACTTTC.

CDR3 amino acids: CASSVGRSISYEQYF. The CDR3 DNA reads TGTGCCAGCAGTGTAGGAAGGTCCATCTCCTACGAGCAGTACTTC. This chain links TRBV6-1 with TRBJ2-7; D not resolved. CDR1 is MNHNS and CDR2 is SASEGT in the germline V gene. V was trimmed by 4 bases and J by 0 bases, leaving 13 bases between them. This CDR3 comprises 15 residues.

The CDR3 DNA follows: TGCAGCGTTGGGGACGGACTGAACACTGAAGCTTTCTTT. This codes for CSVGDGLNTEAFF. The V and J genes are TRBV29-1 and TRBJ1-1; weak D call: TRBD1 (5 bases). Germline V lookup: CDR1 SQVTM, CDR2 ANQGSEA. With 4 bases removed from V and 0 bases from J, the gap between germline ends came to 9 bases. The CDR3 sequence is 13 residues long.

The gene calls are TRBV11-2 and TRBJ2-7; D unresolved. CDR3 length: 14 residues. Germline V lookup: CDR1 SGHAT, CDR2 FQNNGV. V was trimmed by 1 base and J by 7 bases, leaving 14 bases between them. As DNA, the CDR3 is TGTGCCAGCAGCTTAGTGGGCGCATTGGCTGAGCAGTACTTC. This gives the protein CASSLVGALAEQYF.

The chain links TRBV7-3 to TRBJ2-3, with 14 bases aligning to TRBD2. Trimming removed 4 bases from V and 6 bases from J; junction bases left unmatched: 6. This CDR3 is built from 16 residues. The germline gives CDR1 SGHTA, CDR2 FQGTGA. The CDR3, as DNA: TGTGCCAGCAGCTCTAGACTAGCGGGAGGGCCCGATACGCAGTATTTT. Amino acids: CASSSRLAGGPDTQYF.

A remark on this clonotype: An end of the junction does not agree with germline; a read error may underlie this. The chain employs TRBV20-1 and TRBJ2-3, with 7 bases identical to TRBD2. This CDR3 comprises 15 residues. Germline V gives CDR1 DFQATT, CDR2 SNEGSKA (reference sequence). The CDR3: CSASGGTTSTGTQYF. CDR3 DNA: TGCAGTGCTAGCGGGGGGACTACTAGCACAGGTACGCAGTATTTT.

A few counts support this clonotype. CDR3 residues: CSAYGAGANVLTF. CDR3 bases: TGCAGTGCCTACGGGGCAGGGGCCAACGTCCTGACTTTC. The chain combines TRBV20-1 with TRBJ2-6; either TRBD1 or TRBD2 may supply D (5 bases each). CDR3 length: 13 residues. V lost 6 bases and J 4 bases, leaving 10 bases between the germline ends. CDR1 and CDR2 (germline): DFQATT, SNEGSKA (reference sequence).

Of note for this clonotype: The junction does not match germline at one end; this may be a read error. The rearrangement links TRBV20-1 to TRBJ1-2; 8 nucleotides match TRBD1. Germline-derived CDR1 and CDR2 are DFQATT and SNEGSKA (reference sequence). The CDR3 runs 14 residues. The CDR3 protein is CSARTGQGFYDYTF. CDR3 bases: TGCAGTGCCCGTACAGGACAGGGTTTTTATGACTACACCTTC.

This sequence joins TRBV29-1 and TRBJ1-2, with TRBD1 as a possible D gene (5 bases). CDR1 and CDR2 from the germline V gene are SQVTM and ANQGSEA. V dropped 7 bases and J dropped 2 bases, with 17 bases sitting between them. This CDR3 contains 14 residues. The CDR3 spells CSAVVSGSNYGYTF. CDR3 bases: TGCAGCGCTGTCGTTTCAGGGTCAAACTATGGCTACACCTTC.

The chain couples TRBV11-2 to TRBJ2-5; a weak D match, TRBD1 (5 bases). From germline, CDR1 is SGHAT and CDR2 FQNNGV. The CDR3 is made up of 12 amino acids. V was clipped by 2 bases and J by 11 bases, with 12 bases between them. The CDR3 reads CASSLLGRRQYF. CDR3 nucleotide sequence: TGTGCCAGCAGCTTATTGGGGCGACGGCAGTACTTC. Based on the CDR3 plus reference TRBV11-2 and TRBJ2-5, the full variable domain is EAGVAQSPRYKIIEKRQSVAFWCNPISGHATLYWYQQILGQGPKLLIQFQNNGVVDDSQLPKDRFSAERLKGVDSTLKIQPAKLEDSAVYLCASSLLGRRQYFGPGTRLLVL.

The table lists this clonotype with a few counts. The gene calls are TRBV7-2 and TRBJ2-7; no firm D call. The CDR3 consists of 13 residues. V was clipped by 4 bases and J by 7 bases, with 14 bases between them. Germline values: CDR1 SGHTA, CDR2 FQGNSA. In DNA form, the CDR3 reads TGTGCCAGCAGCTGCGGCCAACTAAGGGAGCAGTACTTC. Amino acid sequence: CASSCGQLREQYF.

This clonotype was found many times. V and J are TRBV29-1 and TRBJ1-2; D gene uncertain. CDR1 is SQVTM and CDR2 is ANQGSEA in the germline V gene. The V end was cut by 2 bases, the J end by 4 bases, with 14 bases between. CDR3 size: 14 residues. The CDR3 region is CSVEPRRGSYGYTF. In DNA, the CDR3 is TGCAGCGTTGAACCACGAAGAGGGAGCTATGGCTACACCTTC.

J is TRBJ2-1 and V is TRBV7-8; 9 bases are shared with TRBD1. The V and J ends lost 2 bases and 8 bases, in that order; junction bases with no gene match: 7. This CDR3 spans 15 amino acids. The germline V gene has CDR1 SGHVS and CDR2 FQNEAQ. For the CDR3, the DNA is TGTGCCAGCAGCTTAAAGACAGGGGGGATCGATGAGCAGTTCTTC. It yields the protein CASSLKTGGIDEQFF.

The chain links TRBV25-1 to TRBJ2-3; 7 positions agree with TRBD2. Trimming took 6 bases from V and 8 from J; bases not matched to a gene: 11. The CDR3 runs 14 residues. Germline V gene sequence: CDR1 MGHDK, CDR2 SYGVNS. Here the CDR3 reads CASRGGRSGVTQYF. The DNA of the CDR3 is TGTGCCAGCAGGGGGGGGAGGTCCGGCGTTACGCAGTATTTT.

The V and J genes are TRBV9 and TRBJ1-2; D is uncertain. CDR1 and CDR2 (germline): SGDLS, YYNGEE. CDR3 size: 16 residues. With 1 base removed from V and 0 bases from J, the gap between germline ends came to 13 bases. The CDR3 DNA sequence: TGTGCCAGCAGCGTAACTCACGGTCTGGCTAACTATGGCTACACCTTC. This translates into CASSVTHGLANYGYTF.

This clonotype was detected only a few times. The chain couples TRBV20-1 to TRBJ2-3; D ambiguous. The CDR3 covers 13 residues. With 0 bases removed from V and 9 bases from J, the gap between germline ends came to 13 bases. The V gene's germline CDR1 is DFQATT and CDR2 SNEGSKA (reference sequence). CDR3 in DNA: TGCAGTGCTAGAGATGTCTCCGCGAGGACGCAGTATTTT. The encoded protein is CSARDVSARTQYF.

This rearrangement joins TRBV13 to TRBJ1-2, with 9 bases fitting TRBD1. Germline-derived CDR1 and CDR2 are PRHDT and FYEKMQ (reference sequence). The CDR3 has 14 amino acids. Germline trimming cut 3 bases from V and 6 bases from J; bases unmatched to any gene: 5. In nucleotides, the CDR3 is TGTGCCAGCAGCTTCCGGGACAGGGAGGATGGCTACACCTTC. Protein sequence: CASSFRDREDGYTF.

This rearrangement joins TRBV2 to TRBJ2-7, with D unresolved. This CDR3 contains 13 residues. The ends were cut back, 1 base at V and 5 bases at J, with 9 bases in the middle. In germline, CDR1 is SNHLY, CDR2 FYNNEI. The CDR3 DNA reads TGTGCCAGCAGTGAAGAGGGAATCCACGAGCAGTACTTC. It encodes CASSEEGIHEQYF. Filled out from reference TRBV2 and TRBJ2-7, the complete variable domain reads EPEVTQTPSHQVTQMGQEVILRCVPISNHLYFYWYRQILGQKVEFLVSFYNNEISEKSEIFDDQFSVERPDGSNFTLKIRSTKLEDSAMYFCASSEEGIHEQYFGPGTRLTVT.

V usage is TRBV11-3 and J usage is TRBJ1-2, with a tentative D call TRBD1 (5 bases). The V and J ends lost 6 bases and 0 bases respectively, with 11 bases between them. CDR3 size: 14 residues. CDR1 is SGHNT, CDR2 YENEEA, per germline. CDR3 DNA: TGTGCCAGCAGTCTTCAGGGTCCTAACTATGGCTACACCTTC. The encoded protein is CASSLQGPNYGYTF.

DNA of the CDR3: TGTGCCAGCAGCTTGGGACAATTAAAAAGCTCTGGGGCCAACGTCCTGACTTTC. This encodes CASSLGQLKSSGANVLTF. The chain employs TRBV7-9 and TRBJ2-6; a possible D gene is TRBD1 (6 bases). Germline V gene lookup returns CDR1 SEHNR and CDR2 FQNEAQ (reference sequence). V was cut by 3 bases and J by 0 bases, with 15 bases left in between. This CDR3 is 18 amino acids long.

This clonotype occurred a few times. The chain joins TRBV12-5 to TRBJ2-1; a weak D match, TRBD2 (6 bases). This CDR3 has 15 residues. V dropped 7 bases and J dropped 3 bases, with 16 bases sitting between them. Per germline, CDR1 LGHNT and CDR2 FRNRAP. The CDR3 DNA sequence: TGTGCTAGTGTCAGAGATAGCGGTAGCTACAATGAGCAGTTCTTC. Protein: CASVRDSGSYNEQFF.

The chain uses TRBV5-5 and TRBJ2-5; TRBD1 aligns across 10 bases. Germline assignment: CDR1 SGHKS and CDR2 YYEKEE (reference sequence). The length of the CDR3 is 16 residues. V was pared by 3 bases and J by 4 bases, with 9 bases of the junction left unmatched. CDR3 residues: CASSSQPGQGSETQYF. The CDR3 bases are TGTGCCAGCAGCTCCCAACCGGGACAGGGGTCAGAGACCCAGTACTTC. Full variable domain (rest looked up from reference TRBV5-5 and TRBJ2-5): DAGVTQSPTHLIKTRGQQVTLRCSPISGHKSVSWYQQVLGQGPQFIFQYYEKEERGRGNFPDRFSARQFPNYSSELNVNALLLGDSALYLCASSSQPGQGSETQYFGPGTRLLVL.

The V call is TRBV9, the J call TRBJ2-1, with D perhaps being TRBD1 or TRBD2 (5 bases each). Deletions cut 5 bases from V and 4 bases from J, with 16 bases between. The CDR3 loop spans 15 amino acids. The germline gives CDR1 SGDLS, CDR2 YYNGEE. The DNA of the CDR3 is TGTGCCAGCAGGGATCCGGGACGGAGTTACAATGAGCAGTTCTTC. Its translation: CASRDPGRSYNEQFF.

The rearrangement uses TRBV28 and TRBJ1-1; D gene ambiguous. Trimming removed 1 base from V and 3 bases from J, with 9 bases in between. The CDR3 runs to 14 residues. The germline CDR1 and CDR2 sequences are MDHEN and SYDVKM. The DNA for the CDR3 is TGTGCCAGCAGTTTATCTTGGAGGGACACTGAAGCTTTCTTT. It specifies CASSLSWRDTEAFF.

V usage is TRBV4-1 and J usage is TRBJ2-3, with a weak D call TRBD1 (5 bases). CDR1 MGHRA and CDR2 YSYEKL come from the germline V gene. There are 13 residues in the CDR3. Trimming removed 2 bases from V and 5 bases from J, with 8 bases in between. The CDR3: CASSQITGDTQYF. The CDR3 nucleotides read TGCGCCAGCAGCCAAATTACAGGAGATACGCAGTATTTT.

This chain links TRBV29-1 with TRBJ2-7; 8 positions agree with TRBD2. CDR1 and CDR2 from the germline V gene are SQVTM and ANQGSEA. Losses at the gene ends were 4 bases for V and 6 bases for J; bases not matched to a gene: 11. There are 14 residues in the CDR3. The CDR3 nucleotides read TGCAGCGTTGGAGTACGGGAGGGCCGGAGCGAGCAGTACTTC. It encodes CSVGVREGRSEQYF.